This T cell receptor (beta chain) was captured in a study of cytomegalovirus exposure and HLA in healthy donors (TCRdb year 2017). About the full investigation: According to an earlier analysis of around 600 of the donors, some 180 million T cells yielded 90 million to 130 million unique TCR beta sequences and less than 300 Gb of sequence data. An earlier analysis of 450 to 750 of the donors used high-throughput TCR beta sequencing to judge whether each TCR beta V gene segment behaved as functional or pseudogenic. Across about 380 genotyped donors of the cohort, an average of approximately 240,000 unique TCR beta nucleotide sequences per donor were sequenced, and around 20% of those sequences were non-productive. The number of donors typed differed by locus, with roughly 629-640 for A, B, C, DRB1 and DQB1, 522 for DQA1, 600 to 610 for DPA1, and some 440 for DPB1. Donor age, sex, ethnicity and CMV serostatus were compiled together with the repertoire data. All discovery cohort repertoires had been generated using a single sequencing platform. Class I and class II HLA loci were covered by the typing at four-digit resolution. Roughly 5 DR-DQ haplotypes were handled as single units for association and clustering because linkage in the cohort was strong. Among the roughly 390 genotyped donors, around 81% belonged to the genetic ancestry cluster associated with self-reported Caucasian donors. A later analysis re-examined previously published TCR beta repertoires from around 670 donors and added high-resolution HLA genotyping to investigate patterns of TCR occurrence. To predict cytomegalovirus infection status, the study combined high-throughput TCR immunosequencing, statistical association of individual TCRs with disease status, and machine learning. The study used immunosequencing to profile the T cell repertoires of approximately 650 subjects and linked those repertoires to cytomegalovirus serostatus. In a later genetic analysis, genome-wide SNP genotypes for about 65% of the 666 donors were used, and that subset was treated as a discovery cohort. Rather than using new phenotypic data, the later analysis identified candidate immune exposures from TCR beta sequences and from how often those sequences occurred across donors. The study aimed to test whether cataloging public T cell receptors could reveal signatures of past pathogen exposure. Roughly 290 gigabases of sequencing data and around 80 million unique TCR sequences made up an early release that covered approximately 650 HLA-typed donors. A separate validation cohort of 100 to 150 different subjects was used in addition to the roughly 700-subject first cohort.

The paper as a whole reports these results and caveats: At a false discovery rate of 0.05, a later analysis linked approximately 18,000 TCR beta sequences to specific HLA alleles. When HLA alleles, especially DR and DQ, strongly co-occurred, attributing TCR associations to individual alleles was difficult. Across donors, most TCR sequences were observed very rarely, whereas some public TCRs were present in many individuals. The cohort was sequenced for TCR beta chains only, and without alpha or paired-chain data the features that could be detected were limited. The only immune exposure information available for the cohort was CMV serostatus. In vitro tests confirmed that three of the cytomegalovirus-associated TCR beta chains recognize cytomegalovirus antigens. In a later analysis, the rate of TCR association differed among HLA loci, with DRB1 alleles having the most associated TCRs and HLA-C alleles having the fewest. In a later analysis, most CMV-associated TCR beta chains were found to appear HLA-restricted, with HLA associations seemingly driven largely by CMV exposure. The earlier analysis of approximately 560 of the donors excluded approximately 15 rarely observed V segments, including chromosome 9 orphons, because counts were too low. It was suggested by the authors that the approach could potentially be generalized to other disease states and immunological phenotypes. A total of fewer than 200 TCR beta chains were listed by the study as associated with cytomegalovirus. A later genetic analysis reported fewer N-insertions in productive TCRs among donors in an Asian-associated ancestry cluster than the roughly 700-donor mean. The sequencing pipeline was judged likely to have produced a cluster of highly shared sequence variants as a technical artifact. A further reported finding was that TCR beta sequences accurately predicted the HLA-A and HLA-B alleles for most subjects in the first cohort. In an earlier analysis of approximately 590 of the donors, most TCR beta V segments were observed in productive rearrangements about 87% or about 30% of the time, broadly matching IMGT annotations. An association between a missense DCLRE1C variant and V-gene and J-gene trimming of TCR beta chains was found in a later genetic analysis and replicated in an independent cohort. Sequencing depth was assumed to be roughly uniform across donors in the presence/absence analyses, though that assumption may not hold. Compared with equally common non-associated chains, HLA-associated TCR beta chains in a later analysis were more clonally expanded and had lower generation probabilities. The 87-base-pair reads could not distinguish some IMGT-functional V segments, including TRBV6-2 and TRBV6-3, so those segments were excluded. Because HLA typing was unavailable for some donors at each locus, only the typed subset was used in association tests. Several of the top co-occurrence clusters appeared to be linked to parvovirus B19, influenza, CMV and Epstein-Barr virus, according to a later analysis. The classifier was reported to diagnose cytomegalovirus status with high specificity and sensitivity in both the original cohort and the validation cohort. Correlated functional status among segregating V segments might reflect linkage disequilibrium, but an unknown experimental factor could not be ruled out.

With respect to this clone: The target of this receptor is not known. No much larger clonotype is one base removed from it; base qualities were not supplied.

Libraries came from the immunoSEQ multiplex PCR assay. For the multiplex PCR, a mixture combining 60 forward primers for TCR Vbeta segments and 13 reverse primers for TCR Jbeta segments was used. A multiplex PCR assay on genomic DNA amplified the CDR3 region of rearranged TCR beta genes. On the Illumina HiSeq System, the amplified TCR beta libraries were sequenced as 87-base-pair reads. Per the authors' processing: A later analysis tallied tens of millions of unique TCR beta chains across the 666 repertoires, and some 10 million of those chains were shared by two or more donors. Raw reads were error-corrected and collapsed into unique sequences with a nearest-neighbor algorithm that merged closely related sequences to remove PCR and sequencing errors. To assign V, D and J gene segments, CDR3 sequences were aligned to IMGT reference sequences. For a sequence to be retained, at least a six-nucleotide match to both a V gene segment and a J gene segment was required. A rearrangement was called productive if the CDR3 had no stop codons and remained in frame with V and J, and every other rearrangement was called non-productive. CDR3 was defined according to IMGT convention as the region running from the second conserved V-encoded cysteine to the conserved J-encoded phenylalanine. The earlier analysis of 500 to 750 of the donors excluded any sequence lacking an unambiguous match to a single V gene segment. In an earlier analysis of 500 to 750 of the donors, V segments were called functional above 56.7% productive rearrangements and were called segregating when the between-donor standard deviation exceeded 5%. A statistical classification framework was built for diagnosing cytomegalovirus status from the catalog of TCR beta chain sequences. A later analysis assigned V and J genes by comparing TCR nucleotide sequences with IMGT/GENE-DB human TR gene sequences. A later analysis assigned CDR3 sequences and most-parsimonious VDJ recombination scenarios with the TCRdist pipeline. In a later analysis, each TCR beta chain was defined by its CDR3 amino acid sequence together with its V-gene family, and reads lacking a unique V-gene family were excluded. A later analysis removed over 500 highly shared, low-generation-probability nucleotide sequences to deal with suspected cross-contamination and a sequencing artifact. In a later analysis, a clonal expansion index was calculated for each public chain from normalized within-repertoire ranks of inferred template counts. In a later analysis, generation probabilities were computed using a VDJ recombination model fitted to out-of-frame rearrangements, and the results were checked against IGoR. A later analysis scored TCR-TCR, TCR-HLA and TCR-CMV co-occurrence with hypergeometric tests, applying a repertoire-size bias correction to TCR pairs. To estimate false discovery rates, a later analysis permuted the HLA or CMV assignments 20 times. A later analysis grouped co-occurring TCRs with DBSCAN, adding TCRdist sequence similarity when clustering within HLA-allele-positive subsets. Co-occurrence clustering excluded repertoires with fewer than 30,000 or more than 120,000 public chains, plus five with anomalous nucleotide sharing. In TCRdb, the immuneACCESS table is reduced to in-frame sequences with V and J assigned. These tables do not hold every clone; where another copy was compared, an unresolved V gene accounts for under half, and the others remain unexplained. That table supplies the V and J calls and clone size; D and trimming were determined from the DNA. This sample gives roughly 100,000 clones in total; approximately 83% of them show up just once. 6% to 7.5% of the sample rests with the top ten.

The cohort comprised under 700 healthy bone marrow donors. At the time of sampling, all cohort members were nominally healthy, though unrecorded immune exposures were likely present. The donor tested CMV seronegative, placing the donor among the roughly 400 seronegative members of the cohort. A peripheral blood sample was collected from each donor, and TCR beta sequencing was performed on peripheral blood mononuclear cells. The Qiagen DNeasy Blood Extraction Kit was used to extract genomic DNA from the blood cell samples. Sequences MNHNY (CDR1) and SVGAGI (CDR2) are obtained from the germline V gene (reference sequence). The trim is 7 bases for V and 2 bases for J, with a gap of 9 bases between the germline ends. The CDR3 sequence holds 13 residues, the cysteine and phenylalanine included. Only the CDR3 DNA is retained, 39 bases long and in frame from the first base.

The chain links TRBV6-6 with TRBJ1-5; 5 matching bases give a weak D call of TRBD1. The receptor's source is a young man in good health and CMV-seronegative. Sequencing was done on a sample of PBMCs. The DNA is as follows: TGTGCCAGCATACCGGGGGGCAATCAGCCCCAGCATTTT. It translates to CASIPGGNQPQHF.